These T cell receptor beta chains were read from a single sample in a study of cytotoxic CD8 clonotypes in ibrutinib-treated CLL. TCRdb's table, derived via immunoSEQ multiplex PCR, lists solely in-frame clones and lacks some. The table shows 60,000 to 70,000 clones, with around three fifths occurring only once. Sequencing was performed on PBMCs, taken after 12 months of ibrutinib treatment. These TCRs come from a human donor with chronic lymphocytic leukemia. CDR3s include the opening cysteine and the closing phenylalanine or tryptophan. Each record gives: V gene, J gene, D gene, clone size, CDR3 DNA, CDR3 protein. D genes are given only for firm matches. A clone size is listed for some rows: how often the clone was seen (once, few, many), or a class if it is expanded.

>TRBV19|TRBJ2-5|NA|NA
TGTGCCAGTAGTATAAGTAGAGCAGAGACCCAGTACTTC
CASSISRAETQYF
>TRBV6-5|TRBJ2-1|TRBD2|NA
TGTGCCAGCAGGAAGACTAGCCAAGGGGATGAGCAGTTCTTC
CASRKTSQGDEQFF
>TRBV6-5|TRBJ1-2|NA|NA
TGTGCCAGCAGTTCCGGGACAACGTATGGCTACACCTTC
CASSSGTTYGYTF
>TRBV9|TRBJ2-3|TRBD2|NA
TGTGCCAGCAGCGTAGGGGCTAGCGGGGGGGTAGATACGCAGTATTTT
CASSVGASGGVDTQYF
>TRBV6-5|TRBJ1-1|TRBD1|NA
TGTGCCAGCAGCGACAGACAGGGTTTAACTGAAGCTTTCTTT
CASSDRQGLTEAFF
>TRBV7-9|TRBJ2-7|TRBD2|few
TGTGCCAGCAGCTTCAGGGGAGAGGCTAGCGGGAACTACGAGCAGTACTTC
CASSFRGEASGNYEQYF
>TRBV6-1|TRBJ2-2|TRBD1|few
TGTGCCAGCACCTGGACAGGGCAGAACACCGGGGAGCTGTTTTTT
CASTWTGQNTGELFF
>TRBV1|TRBJ2-1|NA|NA
TGCACCAGCAGCAAAAGACTAGCCGGAAGCTCCTACAATGAGCAGTTCTTC
CTSSKRLAGSSYNEQFF
>TRBV4-1|TRBJ2-1|NA|few
TGCGCCAGCAGCCAATGGGGTCTAGAATCCTACAATGAGCAGTTCTTC
CASSQWGLESYNEQFF
>TRBV19|TRBJ2-2|TRBD2|once
TGTGCCAGTAGTATAAGGACTAGCTTAAGCACCGGGGAGCTGTTTTTT
CASSIRTSLSTGELFF
>TRBV2|TRBJ2-1|NA|NA
TGTGCCAGCAGTGAAGTGGTCCCTTCGGATGAGCAGTTCTTC
CASSEVVPSDEQFF
>TRBV7-6|TRBJ2-6|NA|NA
TGTGCCAGCAGCTCCAGGGGATCCTCTGGGGCCAACGTCCTGACTTTC
CASSSRGSSGANVLTF
>TRBV6-5|TRBJ2-1|TRBD2|NA
TGTGCCAGCAGCCTGGGCGGGAGGGCGGGGAATGAGCAGTTCTTC
CASSLGGRAGNEQFF
>TRBV7-9|TRBJ2-1|TRBD2|few
TGTGCCAGCAGCTTAGTCGTGGTCAGCGGGAGGGCCAGTGAGCAGTTCTTC
CASSLVVVSGRASEQFF
>TRBV19|TRBJ1-2|NA|NA
TGTGCCAGTAGTACAGGACGCGATTTCTATGGCTACACCTTC
CASSTGRDFYGYTF
>TRBV19|TRBJ2-2|NA|NA
TGTGCCAGTAGTATGGCCGGGAGCTCGACCGGGGAGCTGTTTTTT
CASSMAGSSTGELFF
>TRBV6-5|TRBJ1-5|TRBD1|few
TGTGCCAGCAGCTGGACAGGGGGCGAACAGCCCCAGCATTTT
CASSWTGGEQPQHF
>TRBV29-1|TRBJ2-7|NA|NA
TGCAGCGTAGTCCAGAGCTCCTACGAGCAGTACTTC
CSVVQSSYEQYF
>TRBV25-1|TRBJ2-2|NA|few
TGTGCCAGCAGTGACACAGGGTTCACCGGGGAGCTGTTTTTT
CASSDTGFTGELFF
>TRBV29-1|TRBJ2-1|NA|NA
TGCAGCGTCGGGTTTGAGGTGCAGTTCTTC
CSVGFEVQFF
>TRBV15|TRBJ1-2|NA|NA
TGTGCCACCAGCAGAGAAAGGCAGGCCCCCTATGGCTACACCTTC
CATSRERQAPYGYTF
>TRBV7-9|TRBJ2-1|TRBD1|NA
TGTGCCAGCAGCCCCCCCCGGGGACAGGGGAATGAGCAGTTCTTC
CASSPPRGQGNEQFF
>TRBV7-9|TRBJ1-5|NA|once
TGTGCCAGCAGCTTGGGTTGGGACGCGATTCAGCCCCAGCATTTT
CASSLGWDAIQPQHF
>TRBV5-1|TRBJ1-3|TRBD1|NA
TGCGCCAGCACACGACAGGGGGCCTCTGGAAACACCATATATTTT
CASTRQGASGNTIYF
>TRBV10-2|TRBJ1-5|TRBD1|once
TGCGCCAGTGGACAGGTTTTTCAGCCCCAGCATTTT
CASGQVFQPQHF
>TRBV10-3|TRBJ2-3|NA|few
TGTGCCATCAGCACGGGAGATACGCAGTATTTT
CAISTGDTQYF
>TRBV5-1|TRBJ1-6|NA|NA
TGCGCCAGCAGCTTGGTCCCAACTACCTATAATTCACCCCTCCACTTT
CASSLVPTTYNSPLHF
>TRBV19|TRBJ1-2|NA|NA
TGTGCCAGTCACGACCCTGCAGGGTCTCAGGGCTACACCTTC
CASHDPAGSQGYTF
>TRBV30|TRBJ1-5|NA|NA
TGTGCCTGGAGCTACGGGACCGGTAGCAATCAGCCCCAGCATTTT
CAWSYGTGSNQPQHF
>TRBV7-2|TRBJ2-1|NA|NA
TGTGCCAGCACCCTAAACCCATCGGGCAATGAGCAGTTCTTC
CASTLNPSGNEQFF
>TRBV11-1|TRBJ2-7|TRBD2|NA
TGTGCCAGCAGCGGACTAGCGGGAGGAAGGGAGCAGTACTTC
CASSGLAGGREQYF
>TRBV10-3|TRBJ2-7|TRBD1|once
TGTACCATCAGATCGCCGGGACAGCCTAACGAGCAGTACTTC
CTIRSPGQPNEQYF